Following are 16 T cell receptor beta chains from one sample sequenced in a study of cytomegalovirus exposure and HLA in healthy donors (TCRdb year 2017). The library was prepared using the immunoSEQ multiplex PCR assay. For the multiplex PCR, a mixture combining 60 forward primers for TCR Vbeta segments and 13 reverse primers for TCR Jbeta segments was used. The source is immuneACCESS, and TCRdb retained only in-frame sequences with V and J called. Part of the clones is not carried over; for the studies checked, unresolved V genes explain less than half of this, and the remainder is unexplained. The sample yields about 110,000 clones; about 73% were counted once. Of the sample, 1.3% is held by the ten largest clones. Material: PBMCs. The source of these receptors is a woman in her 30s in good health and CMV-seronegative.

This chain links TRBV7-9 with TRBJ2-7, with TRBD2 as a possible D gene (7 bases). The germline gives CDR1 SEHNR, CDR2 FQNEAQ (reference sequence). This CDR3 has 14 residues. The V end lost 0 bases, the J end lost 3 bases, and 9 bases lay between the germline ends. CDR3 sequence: CASSLAGGRYEQYF. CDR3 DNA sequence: TGTGCCAGCAGCTTAGCGGGGGGGCGCTACGAGCAGTACTTC.

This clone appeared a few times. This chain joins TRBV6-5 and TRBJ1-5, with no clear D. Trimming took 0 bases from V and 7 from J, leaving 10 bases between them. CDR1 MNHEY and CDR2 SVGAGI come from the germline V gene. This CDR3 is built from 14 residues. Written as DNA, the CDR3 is TGTGCCAGCAGTTACTCGAGATTAAAACAGCCCCAGCATTTT. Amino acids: CASSYSRLKQPQHF.

CDR3 sequence reads: CASSPDDSLDEKLFF. For the CDR3, the DNA is TGTGCCAGCAGCCCCGACGACAGTTTAGATGAAAAACTGTTTTTT. This chain joins TRBV9 and TRBJ1-4, with a weak D call TRBD1 (5 bases). The length of the CDR3 is 15 residues. The germline V gene has CDR1 SGDLS and CDR2 YYNGEE. Trimming left V 4 bases short and J 6 bases short, with 16 bases between.

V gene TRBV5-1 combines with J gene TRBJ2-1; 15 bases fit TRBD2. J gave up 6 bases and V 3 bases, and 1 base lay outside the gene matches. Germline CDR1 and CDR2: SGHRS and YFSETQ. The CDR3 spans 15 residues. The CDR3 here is CASSWTSGRANEQFF. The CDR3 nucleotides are TGCGCCAGCAGCTGGACTAGCGGGAGGGCCAATGAGCAGTTCTTC.

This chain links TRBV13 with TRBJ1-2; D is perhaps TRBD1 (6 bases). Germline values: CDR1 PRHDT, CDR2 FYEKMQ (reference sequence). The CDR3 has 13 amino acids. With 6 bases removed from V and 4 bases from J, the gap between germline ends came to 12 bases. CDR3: CASRLNRVYGYTF. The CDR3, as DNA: TGTGCCAGCAGATTAAACAGGGTCTATGGCTACACCTTC.

DNA of the CDR3: TGTGCCAGCAGCTTAATGCCGCTAGCGGAAGAGGACAATGAGCAGTTCTTC. Protein sequence: CASSLMPLAEEDNEQFF. This rearrangement joins TRBV7-3 to TRBJ2-1; 7 nucleotides agree with TRBD2. This CDR3 contains 17 residues. V lost 1 base, J lost 5 bases, and 11 bases stayed unmatched. Looked up from germline, CDR1 is SGHTA and CDR2 is FQGTGA.

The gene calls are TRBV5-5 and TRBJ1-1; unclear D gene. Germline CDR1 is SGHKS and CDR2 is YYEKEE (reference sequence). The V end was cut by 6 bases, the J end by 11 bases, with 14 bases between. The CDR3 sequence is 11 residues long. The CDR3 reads CASTDTGRAFF. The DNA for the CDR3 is TGTGCCAGCACCGACACCGGGAGGGCTTTCTTT.

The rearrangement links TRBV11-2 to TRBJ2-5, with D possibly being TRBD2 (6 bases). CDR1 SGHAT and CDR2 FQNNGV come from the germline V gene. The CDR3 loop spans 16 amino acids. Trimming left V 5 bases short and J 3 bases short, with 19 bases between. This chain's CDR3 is CASSPPGRSGEETQYF. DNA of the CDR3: TGTGCCAGCAGCCCCCCGGGGAGATCGGGGGAAGAGACCCAGTACTTC.

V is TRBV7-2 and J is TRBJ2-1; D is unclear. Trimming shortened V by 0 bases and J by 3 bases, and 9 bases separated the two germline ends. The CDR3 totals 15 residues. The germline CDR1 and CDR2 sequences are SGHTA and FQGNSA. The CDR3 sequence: CASSLAQQSYNEQFF. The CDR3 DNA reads TGTGCCAGCAGCTTAGCACAGCAAAGCTACAATGAGCAGTTCTTC.

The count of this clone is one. This CDR3 reads CASSGSGSIYNEQFF. As DNA, the CDR3 is TGTGCCAGCAGCGGAAGCGGGAGTATCTACAATGAGCAGTTCTTC. The chain uses TRBV9 and TRBJ2-1, with 8 bases lining up with TRBD2. In germline, CDR1 is SGDLS, CDR2 YYNGEE. J was trimmed by 3 bases and V by 3 bases; bases with no gene match: 5. CDR3 length: 15 amino acids.

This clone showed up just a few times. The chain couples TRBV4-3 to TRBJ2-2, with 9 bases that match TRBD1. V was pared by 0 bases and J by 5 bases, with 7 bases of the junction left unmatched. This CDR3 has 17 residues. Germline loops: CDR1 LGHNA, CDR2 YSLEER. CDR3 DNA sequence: TGCGCCAGCAGCCAAGACAACAGGGGGCTGTGGACCGGGGAGCTGTTTTTT. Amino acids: CASSQDNRGLWTGELFF.

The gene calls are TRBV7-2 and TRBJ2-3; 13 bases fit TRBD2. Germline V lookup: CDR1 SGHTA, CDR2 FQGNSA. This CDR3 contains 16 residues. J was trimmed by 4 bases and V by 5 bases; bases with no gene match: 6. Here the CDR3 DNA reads TGTGCCAGCAGCCCGACTAGCGGGGGGCCCCCAGATACGCAGTATTTT. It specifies CASSPTSGGPPDTQYF.

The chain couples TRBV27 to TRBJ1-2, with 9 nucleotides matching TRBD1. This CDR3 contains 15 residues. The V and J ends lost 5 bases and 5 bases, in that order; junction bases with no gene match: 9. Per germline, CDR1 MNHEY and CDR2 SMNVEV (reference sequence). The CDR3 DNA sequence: TGTGCCAGCAGTCCCGCGGGACAGGGTGTTTATGGCTACACCTTC. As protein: CASSPAGQGVYGYTF.

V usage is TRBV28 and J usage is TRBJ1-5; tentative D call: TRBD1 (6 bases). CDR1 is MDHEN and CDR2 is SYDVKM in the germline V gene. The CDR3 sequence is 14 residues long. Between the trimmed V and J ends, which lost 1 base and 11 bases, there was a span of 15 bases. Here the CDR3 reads CASSLSGAHRSQHF. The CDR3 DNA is TGTGCCAGCAGTTTATCAGGGGCACATCGATCCCAGCATTTT.

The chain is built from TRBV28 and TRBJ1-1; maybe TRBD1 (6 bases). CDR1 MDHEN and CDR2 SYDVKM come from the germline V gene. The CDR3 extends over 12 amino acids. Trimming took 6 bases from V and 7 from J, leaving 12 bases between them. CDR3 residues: CASRTDRNEAFF. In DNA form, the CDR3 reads TGTGCCAGCAGGACTGACAGGAATGAAGCTTTCTTT. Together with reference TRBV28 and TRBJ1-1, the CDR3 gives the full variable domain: DVKVTQSSRYLVKRTGEKVFLECVQDMDHENMFWYRQDPGLGLRLIYFSYDVKMKEKGDIPEGYSVSREKKERFSLILESASTNQTSMYLCASRTDRNEAFFGQGTRLTVV.

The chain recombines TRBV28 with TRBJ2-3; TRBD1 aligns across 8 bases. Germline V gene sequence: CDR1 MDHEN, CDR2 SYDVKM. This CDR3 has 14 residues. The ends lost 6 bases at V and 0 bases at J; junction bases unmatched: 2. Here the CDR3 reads CASSQGASTDTQYF. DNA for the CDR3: TGTGCCAGCAGCCAGGGGGCAAGCACAGATACGCAGTATTTT.